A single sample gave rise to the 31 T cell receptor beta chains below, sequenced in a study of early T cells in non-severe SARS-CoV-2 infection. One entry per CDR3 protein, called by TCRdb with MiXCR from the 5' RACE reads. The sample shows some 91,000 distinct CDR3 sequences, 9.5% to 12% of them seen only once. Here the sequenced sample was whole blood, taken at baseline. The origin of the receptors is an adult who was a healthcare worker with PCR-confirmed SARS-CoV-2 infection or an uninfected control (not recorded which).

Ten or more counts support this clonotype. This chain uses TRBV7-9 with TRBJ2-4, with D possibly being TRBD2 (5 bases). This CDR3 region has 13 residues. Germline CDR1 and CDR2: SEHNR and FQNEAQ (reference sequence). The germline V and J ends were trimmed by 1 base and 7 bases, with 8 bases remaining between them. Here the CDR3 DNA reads TGTGCCAGCAGCTTAGACGAGGGCAACATTCAGTACTTC. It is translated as CASSLDEGNIQYF.

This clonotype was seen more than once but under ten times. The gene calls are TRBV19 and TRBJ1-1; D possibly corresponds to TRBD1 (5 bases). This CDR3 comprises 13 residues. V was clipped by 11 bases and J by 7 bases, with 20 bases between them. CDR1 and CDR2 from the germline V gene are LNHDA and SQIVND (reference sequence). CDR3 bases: TGTGCCTCGAGGGACGATGGTCGTGGTGAAGCTTTCTTT. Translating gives CASRDDGRGEAFF.

For the CDR3, the DNA is TGCAGTGGTCGCGGGCTTAATACGCAGTATTTT. Its translation: CSGRGLNTQYF. The chain couples TRBV20-1 to TRBJ2-3, with D maybe TRBD2 (5 bases). With 7 bases removed from V and 7 bases from J, the gap between germline ends came to 12 bases. The CDR3 has 11 amino acids. Per germline, CDR1 DFQATT and CDR2 SNEGSKA (reference sequence).

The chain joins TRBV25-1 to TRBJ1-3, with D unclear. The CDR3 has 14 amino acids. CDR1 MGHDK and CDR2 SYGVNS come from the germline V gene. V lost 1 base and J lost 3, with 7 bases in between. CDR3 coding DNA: TGTGCCAGCAGTGAATCGGGCAGTGGAAACACCATATATTTT. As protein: CASSESGSGNTIYF.

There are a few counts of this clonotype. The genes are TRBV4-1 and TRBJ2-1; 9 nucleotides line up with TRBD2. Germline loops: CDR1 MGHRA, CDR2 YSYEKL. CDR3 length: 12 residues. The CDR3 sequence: CASGGNYNEQFF. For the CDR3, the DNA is TGCGCTAGCGGGGGAAACTACAATGAGCAGTTCTTC.

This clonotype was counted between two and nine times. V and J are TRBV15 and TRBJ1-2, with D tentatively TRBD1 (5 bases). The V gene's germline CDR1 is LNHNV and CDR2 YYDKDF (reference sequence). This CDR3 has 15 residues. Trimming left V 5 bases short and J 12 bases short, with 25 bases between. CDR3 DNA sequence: TGTGCCACCAGCGCCCTCTCCTCGGGGGTAGGATACCACACCTTC. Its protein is CATSALSSGVGYHTF.

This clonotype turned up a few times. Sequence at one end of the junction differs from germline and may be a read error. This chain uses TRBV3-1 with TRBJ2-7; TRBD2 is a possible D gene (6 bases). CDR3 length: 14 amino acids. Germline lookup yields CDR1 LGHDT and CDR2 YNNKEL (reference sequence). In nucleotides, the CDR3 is TGTGCCAGCAGCCAGCGACTAGGCTCCGACGAGCAGTACTTC. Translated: CASSQRLGSDEQYF.

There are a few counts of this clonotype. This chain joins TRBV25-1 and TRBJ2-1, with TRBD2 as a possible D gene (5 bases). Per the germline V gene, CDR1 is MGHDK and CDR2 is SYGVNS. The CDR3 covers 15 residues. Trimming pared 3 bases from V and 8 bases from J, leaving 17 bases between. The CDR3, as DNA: TGTGCCAGCAGTGATCCCTCGACCCTGCGGGATGAGCAGTTCTTC. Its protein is CASSDPSTLRDEQFF.

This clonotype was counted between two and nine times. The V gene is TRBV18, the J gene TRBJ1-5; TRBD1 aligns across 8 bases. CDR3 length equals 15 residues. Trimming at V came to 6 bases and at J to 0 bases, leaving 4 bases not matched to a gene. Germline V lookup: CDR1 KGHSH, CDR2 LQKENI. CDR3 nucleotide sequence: TGTGCCAGCTCTCCGGGACAGGATAGCAATCAGCCCCAGCATTTT. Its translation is CASSPGQDSNQPQHF. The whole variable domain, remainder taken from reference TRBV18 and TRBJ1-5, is NAGVMQNPRHLVRRRGQEARLRCSPMKGHSHVYWYRQLPEEGLKFMVYLQKENIIDESGMPKERFSAEFPKEGPSILRIQQVVRGDSAAYFCASSPGQDSNQPQHFGDGTRLSIL.

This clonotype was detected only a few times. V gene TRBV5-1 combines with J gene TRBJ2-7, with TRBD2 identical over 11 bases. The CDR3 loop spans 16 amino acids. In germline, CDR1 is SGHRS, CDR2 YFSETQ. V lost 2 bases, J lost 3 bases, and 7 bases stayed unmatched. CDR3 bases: TGCGCCAGCAGCTTAGGCGGGACTAGCGGCAACTACGAGCAGTACTTC. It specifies CASSLGGTSGNYEQYF.

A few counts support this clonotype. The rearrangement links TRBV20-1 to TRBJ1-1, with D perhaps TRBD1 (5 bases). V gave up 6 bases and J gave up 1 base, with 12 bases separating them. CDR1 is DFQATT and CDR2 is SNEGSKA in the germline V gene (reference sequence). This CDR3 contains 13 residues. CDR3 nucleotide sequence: TGCAGTGCAAACATACAGGAGAACACTGAAGCTTTCTTT. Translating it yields CSANIQENTEAFF.

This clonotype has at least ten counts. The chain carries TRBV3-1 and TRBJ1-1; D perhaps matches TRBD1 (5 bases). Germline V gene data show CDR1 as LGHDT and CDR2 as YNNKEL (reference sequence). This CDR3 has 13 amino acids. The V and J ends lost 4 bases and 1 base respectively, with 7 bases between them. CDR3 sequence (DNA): TGTGCCAGCAGCCTGACAGCGAACACTGAAGCTTTCTTT. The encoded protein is CASSLTANTEAFF.

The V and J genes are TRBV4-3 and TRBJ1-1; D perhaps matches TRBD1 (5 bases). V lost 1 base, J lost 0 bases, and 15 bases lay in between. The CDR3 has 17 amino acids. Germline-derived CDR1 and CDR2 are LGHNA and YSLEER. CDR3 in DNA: TGCGCCAGCAGCCAAGTGGGGTGGGGGACGGTGAACACTGAAGCTTTCTTT. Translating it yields CASSQVGWGTVNTEAFF.

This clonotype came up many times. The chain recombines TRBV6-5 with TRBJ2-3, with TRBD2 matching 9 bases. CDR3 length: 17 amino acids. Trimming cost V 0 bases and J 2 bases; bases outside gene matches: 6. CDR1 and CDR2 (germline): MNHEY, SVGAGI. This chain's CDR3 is CASSYSLRTSDTDTQYF. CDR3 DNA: TGTGCCAGCAGTTACTCACTTAGGACTAGCGACACAGATACGCAGTATTTT.

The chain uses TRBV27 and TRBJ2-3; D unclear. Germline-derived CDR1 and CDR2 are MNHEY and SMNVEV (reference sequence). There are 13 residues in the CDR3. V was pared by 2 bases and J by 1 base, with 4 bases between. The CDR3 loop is CASSLIGTDTQYF. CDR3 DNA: TGTGCCAGCAGTTTAATCGGCACAGATACGCAGTATTTT.

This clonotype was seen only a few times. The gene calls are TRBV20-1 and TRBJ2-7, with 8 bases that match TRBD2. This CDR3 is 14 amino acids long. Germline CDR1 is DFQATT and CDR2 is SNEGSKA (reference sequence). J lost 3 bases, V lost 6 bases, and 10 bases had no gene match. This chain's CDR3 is CSAFSGEQSYEQYF. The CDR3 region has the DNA TGCAGTGCCTTTAGCGGGGAACAGAGCTACGAGCAGTACTTC.

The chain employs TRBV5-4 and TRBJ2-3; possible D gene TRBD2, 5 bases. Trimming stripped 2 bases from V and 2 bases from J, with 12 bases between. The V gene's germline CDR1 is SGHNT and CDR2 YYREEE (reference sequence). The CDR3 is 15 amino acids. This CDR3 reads CASSFTGVYTDTQYF. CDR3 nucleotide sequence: TGTGCCAGCAGCTTCACCGGGGTCTACACAGATACGCAGTATTTT.

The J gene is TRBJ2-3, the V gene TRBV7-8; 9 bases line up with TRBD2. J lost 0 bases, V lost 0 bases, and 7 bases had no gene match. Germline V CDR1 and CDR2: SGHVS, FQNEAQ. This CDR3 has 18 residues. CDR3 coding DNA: TGTGCCAGCAGCTTAGCATTAGCGGGGGCCCTTAGCACAGATACGCAGTATTTT. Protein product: CASSLALAGALSTDTQYF.

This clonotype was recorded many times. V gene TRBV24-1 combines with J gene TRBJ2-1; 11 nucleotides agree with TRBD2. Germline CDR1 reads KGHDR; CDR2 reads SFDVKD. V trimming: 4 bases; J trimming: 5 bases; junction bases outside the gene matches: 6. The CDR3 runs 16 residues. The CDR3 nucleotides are TGTGCCACCAGTGAACTGGGACTAGCGGATAACAATGAGCAGTTCTTC. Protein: CATSELGLADNNEQFF.

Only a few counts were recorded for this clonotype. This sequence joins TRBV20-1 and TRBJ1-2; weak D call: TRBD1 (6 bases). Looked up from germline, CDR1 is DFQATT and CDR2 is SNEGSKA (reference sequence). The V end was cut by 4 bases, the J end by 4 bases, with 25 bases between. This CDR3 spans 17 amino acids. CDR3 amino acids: CSATDRDTQKPFYGYTF. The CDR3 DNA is TGCAGTGCTACAGACCGGGACACCCAAAAGCCTTTCTATGGCTACACCTTC.

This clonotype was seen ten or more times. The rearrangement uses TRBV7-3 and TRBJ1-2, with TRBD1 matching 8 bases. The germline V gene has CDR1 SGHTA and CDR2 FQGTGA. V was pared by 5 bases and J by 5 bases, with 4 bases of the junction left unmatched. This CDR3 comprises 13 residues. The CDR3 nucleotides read TGTGCCAGCAGCCCGGGACAGGCGTATGGCTACACCTTC. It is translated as CASSPGQAYGYTF.

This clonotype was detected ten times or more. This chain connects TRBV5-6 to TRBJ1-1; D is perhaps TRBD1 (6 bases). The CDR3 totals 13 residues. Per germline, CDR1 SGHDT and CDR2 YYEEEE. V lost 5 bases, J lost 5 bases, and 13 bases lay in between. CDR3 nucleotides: TGTGCCAGCAGGACAGGTGGGAGGACTGAAGCTTTCTTT. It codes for CASRTGGRTEAFF.

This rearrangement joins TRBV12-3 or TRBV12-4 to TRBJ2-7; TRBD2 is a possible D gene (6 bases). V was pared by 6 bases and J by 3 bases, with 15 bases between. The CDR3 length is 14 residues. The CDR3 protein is CASRRGGDSYEQYF. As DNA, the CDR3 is TGTGCCAGCAGGAGGGGAGGCGATAGCTACGAGCAGTACTTC.

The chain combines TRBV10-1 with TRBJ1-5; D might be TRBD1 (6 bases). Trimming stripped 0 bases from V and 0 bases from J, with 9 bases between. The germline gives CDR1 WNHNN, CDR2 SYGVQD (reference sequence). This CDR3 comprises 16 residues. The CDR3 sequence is CASSESWGHSNQPQHF. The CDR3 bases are TGCGCCAGCAGTGAGTCTTGGGGGCATAGCAATCAGCCCCAGCATTTT.

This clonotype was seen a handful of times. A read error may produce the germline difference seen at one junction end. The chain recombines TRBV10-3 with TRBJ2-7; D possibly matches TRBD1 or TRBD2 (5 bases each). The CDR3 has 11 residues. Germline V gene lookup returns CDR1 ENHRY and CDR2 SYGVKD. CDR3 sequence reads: CATSGTSEQYF. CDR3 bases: TGTGCCACCAGTGGGACCTCCGAGCAGTACTTC.

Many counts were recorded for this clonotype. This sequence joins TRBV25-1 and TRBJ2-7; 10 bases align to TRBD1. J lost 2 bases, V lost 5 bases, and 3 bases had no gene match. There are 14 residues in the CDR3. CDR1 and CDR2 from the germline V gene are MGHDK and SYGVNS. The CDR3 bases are TGTGCCAGCAGTTTCGGGACAGGGGCCTACGAGCAGTACTTC. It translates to CASSFGTGAYEQYF.

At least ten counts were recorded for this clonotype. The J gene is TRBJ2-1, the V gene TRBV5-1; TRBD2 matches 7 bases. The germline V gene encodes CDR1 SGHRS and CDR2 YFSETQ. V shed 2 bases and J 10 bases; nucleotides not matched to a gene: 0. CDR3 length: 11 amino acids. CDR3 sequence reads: CASSFGGEQFF. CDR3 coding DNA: TGCGCCAGCAGCTTCGGGGGGGAGCAGTTCTTC.

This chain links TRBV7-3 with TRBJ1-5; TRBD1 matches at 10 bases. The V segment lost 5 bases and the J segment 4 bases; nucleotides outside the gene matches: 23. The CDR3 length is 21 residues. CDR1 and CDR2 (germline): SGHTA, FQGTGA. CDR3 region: CASSIQHQDRGHFRKNQPQHF. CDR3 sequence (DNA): TGTGCCAGCAGCATACAACACCAAGACAGGGGGCATTTTAGAAAAAATCAGCCCCAGCATTTT.

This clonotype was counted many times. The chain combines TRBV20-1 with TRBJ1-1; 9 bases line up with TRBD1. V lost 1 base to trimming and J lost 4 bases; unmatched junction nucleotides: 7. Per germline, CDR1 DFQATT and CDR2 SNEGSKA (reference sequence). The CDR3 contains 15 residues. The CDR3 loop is CSARGTPDRGTEAFF. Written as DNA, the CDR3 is TGCAGTGCTAGAGGGACGCCGGACAGGGGCACTGAAGCTTTCTTT.

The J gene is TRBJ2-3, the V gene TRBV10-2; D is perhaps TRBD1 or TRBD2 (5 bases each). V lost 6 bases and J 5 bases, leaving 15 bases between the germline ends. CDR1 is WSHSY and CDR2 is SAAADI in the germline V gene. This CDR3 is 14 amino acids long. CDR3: CASSTRGIGDTQYF. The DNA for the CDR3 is TGCGCCAGCAGCACTAGGGGAATAGGAGATACGCAGTATTTT.

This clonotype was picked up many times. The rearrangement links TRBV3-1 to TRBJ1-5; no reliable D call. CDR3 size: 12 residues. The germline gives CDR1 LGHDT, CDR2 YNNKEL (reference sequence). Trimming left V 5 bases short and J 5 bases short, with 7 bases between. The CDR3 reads CASSTRDQPQHF. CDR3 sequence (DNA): TGTGCCAGCAGCACTCGTGATCAGCCCCAGCATTTT. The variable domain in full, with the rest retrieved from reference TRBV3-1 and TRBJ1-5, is DTAVSQTPKYLVTQMGNDKSIKCEQNLGHDTMYWYKQDSKKFLKIMFSYNNKELIINETVPNRFSPKSPDKAHLNLHINSLELGDSAVYFCASSTRDQPQHFGDGTRLSIL.